The 31 T cell receptor beta chains reported below all come from one sample, sequenced in a study of shared clonotypes between healthy human individuals. Sequenced by immunoSEQ multiplex PCR; TCRdb stores in-frame clones only, minus some. The sample lists fewer than 1.4 million clones, about 80% occurring once. Sequencing input: memory CD4+ T cells from PBMCs. As for subset: CD45RA-negative fraction. Every receptor here comes from a man aged 18 to 29 in good health. Some clones in this sample may be carry-over from other donors' samples.

The chain employs TRBV5-1 and TRBJ2-7, with D tentatively TRBD2 (5 bases). Germline values: CDR1 SGHRS, CDR2 YFSETQ. The ends were cut back, 5 bases at V and 0 bases at J, with 9 bases in the middle. This CDR3 region has 13 residues. The CDR3 region has the DNA TGCGCCAGCAGGCCGGGGAGCTCCTACGAGCAGTACTTC. This translates into CASRPGSSYEQYF.

This rearrangement joins TRBV9 to TRBJ1-4, with D tentatively TRBD1 (5 bases). Germline V gives CDR1 SGDLS, CDR2 YYNGEE. Trimming took off 0 bases at V and 6 bases at J, with 15 bases between the two ends. The CDR3 has 16 residues. The CDR3 loop reads CASSVGGGGGYEKLFF. DNA for the CDR3: TGTGCCAGCAGCGTAGGAGGTGGCGGGGGGTATGAAAAACTGTTTTTT.

This sequence joins TRBV7-9 and TRBJ1-4; 8 bases are shared with TRBD1. Germline V gene lookup returns CDR1 SEHNR and CDR2 FQNEAQ (reference sequence). With 5 bases clipped from V and 8 bases from J, the junction kept 7 bases outside the gene matches. CDR3 length: 14 residues. The CDR3 loop reads CASSPRTGREKLFF. The CDR3 nucleotides are TGTGCCAGCAGCCCTAGGACAGGGCGGGAAAAACTGTTTTTT.

This sequence joins TRBV5-4 and TRBJ2-3, with 9 bases identical to TRBD1. The ends lost 3 bases at V and 4 bases at J; junction bases unmatched: 9. Germline CDR1 and CDR2: SGHNT and YYREEE (reference sequence). The CDR3 is 16 residues long. CDR3 nucleotides: TGTGCCAGCAGCTCCCCCGAGGGACAGGGCCCAGATACGCAGTATTTT. Its protein is CASSSPEGQGPDTQYF.

This clone was observed a few times. V gene TRBV2 combines with J gene TRBJ1-1; D may be TRBD1 (5 bases). Between the trimmed V and J ends, which lost 6 bases and 7 bases, there was a span of 12 bases. This CDR3 region has 12 residues. CDR1 is SNHLY and CDR2 is FYNNEI in the germline V gene. The CDR3 region is CASSPRDGEAFF. DNA for the CDR3: TGTGCCAGCAGCCCCCGGGACGGTGAAGCTTTCTTT.

In its sample, this clone was seen many times. The J gene is TRBJ2-7, the V gene TRBV19, with TRBD2 matching 7 bases. The germline CDR1 and CDR2 sequences are LNHDA and SQIVND (reference sequence). The CDR3 sequence is 13 residues long. V shed 1 base and J 6 bases; nucleotides not matched to a gene: 3. For the CDR3, the DNA is TGTGCCAGTAGTATAGGGCGGGAGAGCGAGCAGTACTTC. Protein product: CASSIGRESEQYF.

The chain links TRBV20-1 to TRBJ2-1; D is unresolved. This CDR3 is 10 amino acids long. The V gene lost 4 bases and the J gene lost 6 bases, with 4 bases spanning the gap. Germline CDR1 and CDR2: DFQATT and SNEGSKA (reference sequence). For the CDR3, the DNA is TGCAGTGCTATACTCAATGAGCAGTTCTTC. Translating gives CSAILNEQFF.

This rearrangement joins TRBV28 to TRBJ1-1; the D is unclear. Trimming stripped 6 bases from V and 8 bases from J, with 13 bases between. From germline, CDR1 is MDHEN and CDR2 SYDVKM. The CDR3 length is 12 residues. As DNA, the CDR3 is TGTGCCAGCAGCTACTGGACTTTAGAAGCTTTCTTT. Its protein is CASSYWTLEAFF.

The chain combines TRBV5-6 with TRBJ2-7; 8 nucleotides agree with TRBD2. J lost 6 bases, V lost 5 bases, and 7 bases had no gene match. Germline loops: CDR1 SGHDT, CDR2 YYEEEE. The CDR3 totals 13 residues. The CDR3 DNA reads as TGTGCCAGCAGTCGGGCGGGAGGAGTCGAGCAGTACTTC. Translated, it gives CASSRAGGVEQYF.

Concerning this clone: Just one base apart from a much larger clone, this may be a read error. In the same sample, other DNA sequences code for this CDR3. The genes are TRBV5-1 and TRBJ2-7; no clear D gene. Germline V lookup: CDR1 SGHRS, CDR2 YFSETQ. The CDR3 is made up of 12 amino acids. With 4 bases removed from V and 0 bases from J, the gap between germline ends came to 5 bases. The CDR3 DNA follows: TGCGCCAGCAGCCCTAGCTCCTACGAGCAGTACTTC. The encoded protein is CASSPSSYEQYF.

A word on this clone: This sample includes further DNA sequences coding for the same CDR3. The V call is TRBV19, the J call TRBJ2-7, with 9 bases that match TRBD1. CDR1 LNHDA and CDR2 SQIVND come from the germline V gene (reference sequence). The CDR3 has 15 residues. Trimming cost V 2 bases and J 2 bases; bases outside gene matches: 4. CDR3 bases: TGTGCCAGTAGTATACCCGGACAGGGGACCTACGAGCAGTACTTC. It is translated as CASSIPGQGTYEQYF.

This chain joins TRBV6-1 and TRBJ2-7, with a tentative D call TRBD1 (5 bases). The germline V gene has CDR1 MNHNS and CDR2 SASEGT. The V end was cut by 2 bases, the J end by 3 bases, with 14 bases between. There are 15 residues in the CDR3. The CDR3 bases are TGTGCCAGCAGTGAAATGACAGCCCCACTCTACGAGCAGTACTTC. Translated: CASSEMTAPLYEQYF.

The chain links TRBV11-2 to TRBJ1-3, with D hard to call. This CDR3 is built from 14 residues. With 1 base removed from V and 3 bases from J, the gap between germline ends came to 7 bases. Germline CDR1 reads SGHAT; CDR2 reads FQNNGV. The DNA for the CDR3 is TGTGCCAGCAGCTTAGTGGCTAGTGGAAACACCATATATTTT. Translation gives CASSLVASGNTIYF.

This rearrangement joins TRBV2 to TRBJ2-5, with D unclear. Gene TRBJ2-7 matches the end of the DNA better, so the J call may be wrong. CDR1 is SNHLY, CDR2 FYNNEI, per germline. This CDR3 region has 11 residues. DNA for the CDR3: TGTGCCAGCAGTGTAAAATACGAGCAGTACTTC. This translates into CASSVKYEQYF.

For this clone: Other DNA sequences of this sample code for an identical CDR3. The chain couples TRBV5-1 to TRBJ2-7, with D perhaps being TRBD1 or TRBD2 (5 bases each). Germline CDR1 is SGHRS and CDR2 is YFSETQ. The CDR3 sequence is 14 residues long. V lost 4 bases to trimming and J lost 0 bases, with 11 bases between them. This CDR3 is CASSRRDGSYEQYF. For the CDR3, the DNA is TGCGCCAGCAGCCGCCGGGACGGCTCCTACGAGCAGTACTTC.

This clone came up a few times. V usage is TRBV5-6 and J usage is TRBJ1-1; D gene ambiguous. The V gene lost 0 bases and the J gene lost 0 bases, with 12 bases spanning the gap. CDR1 SGHDT and CDR2 YYEEEE come from the germline V gene. This CDR3 is 16 amino acids long. The CDR3 sequence is CASSLEKQRMNTEAFF. For the CDR3, the DNA is TGTGCCAGCAGCTTGGAGAAACAGCGCATGAACACTGAAGCTTTCTTT.

The V gene is TRBV5-4, the J gene TRBJ1-2, with 10 bases aligning to TRBD1. The CDR3 has 16 amino acids. The V and J ends lost 4 bases and 0 bases, in that order; junction bases with no gene match: 6. Germline V gives CDR1 SGHNT, CDR2 YYREEE (reference sequence). CDR3 protein: CASSQDRGQTNYGYTF. The CDR3 DNA is TGTGCCAGCAGCCAAGACAGGGGGCAAACTAACTATGGCTACACCTTC.

The chain employs TRBV27 and TRBJ2-7; 8 bases are a match to TRBD2. CDR1 and CDR2 (germline): MNHEY, SMNVEV (reference sequence). The J segment lost 3 bases and the V segment lost 4 bases, leaving 11 bases of the junction unmatched. The CDR3 extends over 16 amino acids. CDR3 DNA: TGTGCCAGCAGTTCTCTACTCCAGCGGGGGTTCTACGAGCAGTACTTC. It specifies CASSSLLQRGFYEQYF.

This clone has at least ten counts. Other DNA sequences from this sample encode an identical CDR3 as well. The CDR3, as DNA: TGTGCCAGCAGACGGGTTAGTTCGTACACTGAAGCTTTCTTT. The encoded protein is CASRRVSSYTEAFF. V gene TRBV2 combines with J gene TRBJ1-1; D ambiguous. There are 14 residues in the CDR3. V lost 6 bases to trimming and J lost 3 bases, with 14 bases between them. Germline V CDR1 and CDR2: SNHLY, FYNNEI.

The CDR3 DNA is TGTGCCAGCCGGCGGACAGCTGGAAACACCATATATTTT. Translating gives CASRRTAGNTIYF. This chain uses TRBV28 with TRBJ1-3, with a weak D call TRBD1 (6 bases). The V gene lost 8 bases and the J gene lost 2 bases, with 10 bases spanning the gap. CDR3 length: 13 amino acids. Germline CDR1 MDHEN, CDR2 SYDVKM.

The chain employs TRBV28 and TRBJ2-7, with 9 bases identical to TRBD1. This CDR3 comprises 16 residues. From germline, CDR1 is MDHEN and CDR2 SYDVKM. Trimming at V came to 6 bases and at J to 3 bases, leaving 12 bases not matched to a gene. This CDR3 reads CASSSTTGGRDYEQYF. The CDR3 bases are TGTGCCAGCAGCTCTACTACAGGGGGCAGGGACTACGAGCAGTACTTC.

V and J are TRBV30 and TRBJ1-2; 9 bases map to TRBD1. The CDR3 extends over 13 amino acids. The germline V gene has CDR1 GTSNPN and CDR2 SVGIG (reference sequence). The ends lost 1 base at V and 6 bases at J; junction bases unmatched: 3. CDR3 in DNA: TGTGCCTGGAGTGGAGACAGGGGGGATGGCTACACCTTC. It encodes CAWSGDRGDGYTF.

The CDR3 spells CAGRDVEANQETQYF. The CDR3 region has the DNA TGTGCCGGAAGGGATGTCGAAGCGAACCAAGAGACCCAGTACTTC. The rearrangement joins TRBV30 to TRBJ2-5, with D unresolved. Germline lookup yields CDR1 GTSNPN and CDR2 SVGIG (reference sequence). The CDR3 extends over 15 amino acids. Between the trimmed V and J ends, which lost 8 bases and 0 bases, there was a span of 19 bases.

CDR3 in amino acids: CASSPDFPDTQYF. In nucleotides, the CDR3 is TGTGCCAGCTCCCCAGATTTTCCAGATACGCAGTATTTT. The chain has TRBV5-4 and TRBJ2-3, with D uncertain. Looked up from germline, CDR1 is SGHNT and CDR2 is YYREEE (reference sequence). Trimming stripped 7 bases from V and 4 bases from J, with 13 bases between. CDR3 length equals 13 residues.

The chain combines TRBV6-5 with TRBJ2-1, with 7 bases aligning to TRBD2. The ends lost 2 bases at V and 5 bases at J; junction bases unmatched: 6. The CDR3 is 15 amino acids. Per the germline V gene, CDR1 is MNHEY and CDR2 is SVGAGI. The CDR3 DNA sequence: TGTGCCAGCAGTTACGCGGCTAGCGGCAACAATGAGCAGTTCTTC. Translated, it gives CASSYAASGNNEQFF.

CDR3 DNA: TGTGCCAGCAGCCAGGGACGGGATACGCAGTATTTT. Its protein is CASSQGRDTQYF. V and J are TRBV5-4 and TRBJ2-3; D tentatively fits TRBD1 or TRBD2 (5 bases each). CDR3 length equals 12 residues. CDR1 is SGHNT, CDR2 YYREEE, per germline (reference sequence). V was shortened by 4 bases and J by 6 bases, with 9 bases between the two germline ends.

This clone has only a few counts. This chain links TRBV5-1 with TRBJ2-7; D is possibly TRBD1 (6 bases). The CDR3 covers 15 residues. V was trimmed by 1 base and J by 4 bases, leaving 15 bases between them. CDR1 and CDR2 (germline): SGHRS, YFSETQ. In DNA form, the CDR3 reads TGCGCCAGCAGCTTGTTGGGACACCGAGGGTACGAGCAGTACTTC. It yields the protein CASSLLGHRGYEQYF.

This clone was found a few times. The V and J genes are TRBV5-1 and TRBJ2-7, with 7 bases matching TRBD1. CDR1 is SGHRS, CDR2 YFSETQ, per germline. The CDR3 length is 13 residues. Losses at the gene ends were 4 bases for V and 7 bases for J; bases not matched to a gene: 8. CDR3 nucleotide sequence: TGCGCCAGCAGCCCTAAGGGGGCCGGAGAGCAGTACTTC. Amino acids: CASSPKGAGEQYF. Full variable domain (rest looked up from reference TRBV5-1 and TRBJ2-7): KAGVTQTPRYLIKTRGQQVTLSCSPISGHRSVSWYQQTPGQGLQFLFEYFSETQRNKGNFPGRFSGRQFSNSRSEMNVSTLELGDSALYLCASSPKGAGEQYFGPGTRLTVT.

This sequence joins TRBV7-9 and TRBJ2-7, with TRBD1 matching over 12 bases. Per the germline V gene, CDR1 is SEHNR and CDR2 is FQNEAQ (reference sequence). The trim removed 5 bases at V and 3 bases at J, leaving 17 bases unmatched. The CDR3 runs to 19 residues. The CDR3 region is CASSQTGTGGVGGIYEQYF. For the CDR3, the DNA is TGTGCCAGCAGCCAGACCGGGACAGGGGGCGTAGGGGGTATCTACGAGCAGTACTTC.

This chain uses TRBV5-1 with TRBJ2-1; 9 bases agree with TRBD1. The V gene end was trimmed by 4 bases and the J gene end by 7 bases; junction bases not matched to a gene: 9. This CDR3 is 15 amino acids long. Germline CDR1 and CDR2: SGHRS and YFSETQ. The DNA of the CDR3 is TGCGCCAGCAGCACTGGGACAGGGTTTAGGAATGAGCAGTTCTTC. Encoded protein: CASSTGTGFRNEQFF.

V usage is TRBV4-3 and J usage is TRBJ2-7, with a weak D call TRBD2 (5 bases). Germline V gives CDR1 LGHNA, CDR2 YSLEER. With 8 bases removed from V and 2 bases from J, the gap between germline ends came to 13 bases. CDR3 length: 13 residues. DNA for the CDR3: TGCGCCAGCGGCCGAGGGTTAGCCTACGAGCAGTACTTC. It codes for CASGRGLAYEQYF.